This paragraph covers one T cell receptor beta chain sequence. Its matching antigen is unknown. TCR beta VDJ and CDR3 profiles were obtained from a genomic DNA template. TCRdb re-analysed the reads in MiXCR, keeping a single row per CDR3 protein. Found here are some 200,000 distinct CDR3 sequences, nearly 50% of them singletons; the top ten hold 8.5% to 10%. The patients chosen for sequencing had shown expansion of CD8+CD57+ cells (detected by flow cytometry). Severe acquired aplastic anemia was the diagnosis recorded for all patients. Patients had received no therapy at the time of blood sampling. This sample was taken from a study of CD8+CD57+ T cells in acquired aplastic anemia. Study in general: An average of roughly 3 ug of DNA was obtained from sorted CD4+ and CD8+ cells. Findings and caveats of the study: Patients shared some 30 CD8+ CDR3 sequences with controls.

V was pared by 9 bases and J by 7 bases, with 20 bases between. The CDR3 runs 14 residues. Germline loops: CDR1 KGHDR, CDR2 SFDVKD. This chain uses TRBV24-1 with TRBJ1-1; the D gene is possibly TRBD1 (6 bases). This receptor was obtained from a human donor with aplastic anemia. Specimen: sorted CD4+, CD8+, or CD8+CD57+ T cells (not recorded which) from PBMCs. The DNA for the CDR3 is TGTGCCACCTCTACGGGGCAGGGGACTCGTGAAGCTTTCTTT. Its translation is CATSTGQGTREAFF.